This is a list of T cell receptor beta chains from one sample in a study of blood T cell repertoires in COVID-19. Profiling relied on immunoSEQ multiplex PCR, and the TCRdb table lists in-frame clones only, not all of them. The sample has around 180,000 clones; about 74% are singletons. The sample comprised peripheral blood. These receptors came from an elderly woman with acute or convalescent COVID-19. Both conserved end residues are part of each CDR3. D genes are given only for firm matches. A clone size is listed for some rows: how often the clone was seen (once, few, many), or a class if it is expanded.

DNA: TGTGCCAGCAGAAGGAGAGAGACCCAGTACTTC; CDR3: CASRRRETQYF; size: few; D: NA; V: TRBV28; J: TRBJ2-5
DNA: TGTGCCAGCAGCTTAGATCTGGAGCATGAAAAACTGTTTTTT; CDR3: CASSLDLEHEKLFF; size: once; D: NA; V: TRBV7-9; J: TRBJ1-4
DNA: TGTGCCAGCAGCTTGCCGACTAGCGGGAGTGGCCCAGATACGCAGTATTTT; CDR3: CASSLPTSGSGPDTQYF; size: NA; D: TRBD2; V: TRBV3-1/TRBV3-2; J: TRBJ2-3
DNA: TGTGCCAGCAGTTTATTTCGCAGTTCCCAAGAGACCCAGTACTTC; CDR3: CASSLFRSSQETQYF; size: few; D: NA; V: TRBV27; J: TRBJ2-5
DNA: TGTGCCAGCAGCGTAGGCGGAACCGGGGAGCTGTTTTTT; CDR3: CASSVGGTGELFF; size: NA; D: NA; V: TRBV9; J: TRBJ2-2
DNA: TGTGCCAGCAGCTTAGGATCCGGGGTTAACACCGGGGAGCTGTTTTTT; CDR3: CASSLGSGVNTGELFF; size: NA; D: NA; V: TRBV7-9; J: TRBJ2-2
DNA: TGCGCCAGCAGCCAAGCAAGGCGGCTCTCCTACGAGCAGTACTTC; CDR3: CASSQARRLSYEQYF; size: NA; D: NA; V: TRBV4-1; J: TRBJ2-7
DNA: TGTGCCAGCAGCAGGACTAGCGGAGCCTCGGAGACCCAGTACTTC; CDR3: CASSRTSGASETQYF; size: NA; D: NA; V: TRBV21-1; J: TRBJ2-5
DNA: TGTGCCATCAGTGAGCGTGGCCAGGGCGGTGAAAAACTGTTTTTT; CDR3: CAISERGQGGEKLFF; size: NA; D: NA; V: TRBV10-3; J: TRBJ1-4
DNA: TGTGCCAGCAGCTGGTATGACAGATTGAACACTGAAGCTTTCTTT; CDR3: CASSWYDRLNTEAFF; size: NA; D: NA; V: TRBV5-4; J: TRBJ1-1
DNA: TGTGCCAGCAGTTTACCCGTGGGACAGGGCCGCACTGAAGCTTTCTTT; CDR3: CASSLPVGQGRTEAFF; size: few; D: TRBD1; V: TRBV28; J: TRBJ1-1
DNA: TGTGCCACCAGTGACGGTAGAAGCTCCTATAATTCACCCCTCCACTTT; CDR3: CATSDGRSSYNSPLHF; size: NA; D: NA; V: TRBV24-1; J: TRBJ1-6
DNA: TGTGCCAGCAGTTTAGTCGCCGGGACAGCCAATCAGCCCCAGCATTTT; CDR3: CASSLVAGTANQPQHF; size: NA; D: TRBD1; V: TRBV28; J: TRBJ1-5
DNA: TGTGCCAGCAGCCAAGTGGTAGCGGTCCAAGAGACCCAGTACTTC; CDR3: CASSQVVAVQETQYF; size: NA; D: NA; V: TRBV3-1/TRBV3-2; J: TRBJ2-5
DNA: TGCAGTGCATCAGGGAACACCATATATTTT; CDR3: CSASGNTIYF; size: NA; D: NA; V: TRBV20-1; J: TRBJ1-3
DNA: TGTGCCACCAGCAGAGGAGGCCATCAGGGGTCAAATACGCAGTATTTT; CDR3: CATSRGGHQGSNTQYF; size: once; D: NA; V: TRBV15; J: TRBJ2-3
DNA: TGTGCCAGCAGCCAAGAGGGGGGAGATGGAAACACCATATATTTT; CDR3: CASSQEGGDGNTIYF; size: NA; D: NA; V: TRBV3-1/TRBV3-2; J: TRBJ1-3
DNA: TGTGCCTGGAGTGTTATAGAGAACACTGAAGCTTTCTTT; CDR3: CAWSVIENTEAFF; size: few; D: NA; V: TRBV30; J: TRBJ1-1
DNA: TGCAGCGCCACTGACAGGGAGTATGGCTACACCTTC; CDR3: CSATDREYGYTF; size: NA; D: TRBD1; V: TRBV29-1; J: TRBJ1-2
DNA: TGTGCCAGTAGTATTGGTCTAGCGGCAAGCACAGATACGCAGTATTTT; CDR3: CASSIGLAASTDTQYF; size: NA; D: TRBD2; V: TRBV19; J: TRBJ2-3
DNA: TGCAGTGCTAGTACGGTGGACTTCTCCAGGCCCCAGCATTTT; CDR3: CSASTVDFSRPQHF; size: NA; D: NA; V: TRBV20-1; J: TRBJ1-5
DNA: TGCAGCGTTGAAAGTGGCTTAGGAGGGTACGAGCAGTACTTC; CDR3: CSVESGLGGYEQYF; size: NA; D: NA; V: TRBV29-1; J: TRBJ2-7
DNA: TGCGCCAGCAGTGAGTTTAGGGCGGGAGGAGGAGATACGCAGTATTTT; CDR3: CASSEFRAGGGDTQYF; size: NA; D: TRBD2; V: TRBV10-1; J: TRBJ2-3
DNA: TGTGCCAGCAGTTTACTAGCGGGAGTCGGGGCCGGGGAGCTGTTTTTT; CDR3: CASSLLAGVGAGELFF; size: NA; D: TRBD2; V: TRBV28; J: TRBJ2-2
DNA: TGCAGCCCCCCTGCAGGGGGCGGGGATCAGCCCCAGCATTTT; CDR3: CSPPAGGGDQPQHF; size: NA; D: TRBD1; V: TRBV29-1; J: TRBJ1-5